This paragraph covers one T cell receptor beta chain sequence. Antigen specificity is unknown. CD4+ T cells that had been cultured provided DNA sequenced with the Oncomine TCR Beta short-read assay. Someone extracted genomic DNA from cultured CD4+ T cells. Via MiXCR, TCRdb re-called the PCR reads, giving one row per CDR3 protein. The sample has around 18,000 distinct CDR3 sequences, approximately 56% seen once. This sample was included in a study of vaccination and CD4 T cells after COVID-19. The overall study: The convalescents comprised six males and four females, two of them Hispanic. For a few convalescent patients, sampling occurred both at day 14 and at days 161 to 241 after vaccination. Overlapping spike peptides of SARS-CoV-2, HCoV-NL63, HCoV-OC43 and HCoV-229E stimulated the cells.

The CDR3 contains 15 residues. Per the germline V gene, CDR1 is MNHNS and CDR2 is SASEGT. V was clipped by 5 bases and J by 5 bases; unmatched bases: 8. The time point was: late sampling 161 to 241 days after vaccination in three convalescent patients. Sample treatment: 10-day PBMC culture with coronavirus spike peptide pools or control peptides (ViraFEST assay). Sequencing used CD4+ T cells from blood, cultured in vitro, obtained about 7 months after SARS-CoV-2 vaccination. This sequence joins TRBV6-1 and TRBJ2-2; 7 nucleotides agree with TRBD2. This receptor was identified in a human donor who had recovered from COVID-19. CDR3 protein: CASSRREGYTGELFF. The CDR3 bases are TGTGCCAGCAGTAGGAGGGAGGGTTATACCGGGGAGCTGTTTTTT.